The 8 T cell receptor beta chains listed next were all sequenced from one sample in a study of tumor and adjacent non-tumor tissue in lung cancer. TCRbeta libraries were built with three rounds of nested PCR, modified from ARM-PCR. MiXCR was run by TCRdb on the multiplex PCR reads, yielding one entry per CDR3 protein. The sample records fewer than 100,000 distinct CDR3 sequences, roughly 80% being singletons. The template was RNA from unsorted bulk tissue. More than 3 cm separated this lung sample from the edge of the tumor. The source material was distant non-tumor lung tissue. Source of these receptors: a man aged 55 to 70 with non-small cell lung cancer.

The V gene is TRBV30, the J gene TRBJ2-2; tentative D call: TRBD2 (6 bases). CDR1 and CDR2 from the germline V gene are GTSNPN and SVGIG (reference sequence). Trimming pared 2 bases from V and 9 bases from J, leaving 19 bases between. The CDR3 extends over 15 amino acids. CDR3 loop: CAWSWGGVKPRELFF. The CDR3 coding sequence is TGTGCCTGGAGTTGGGGAGGTGTGAAGCCCAGGGAGCTGTTTTTT. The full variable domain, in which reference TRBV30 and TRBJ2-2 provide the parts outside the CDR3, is SQTIHQWPATLVQPVGSPLSLECTVEGTSNPNLYWYRQAAGRGLQLLFYSVGIGQISSEVPQNLSASRPQDRQFILSSKKLLLSDSGFYLCAWSWGGVKPRELFFGEGSRLTVL.

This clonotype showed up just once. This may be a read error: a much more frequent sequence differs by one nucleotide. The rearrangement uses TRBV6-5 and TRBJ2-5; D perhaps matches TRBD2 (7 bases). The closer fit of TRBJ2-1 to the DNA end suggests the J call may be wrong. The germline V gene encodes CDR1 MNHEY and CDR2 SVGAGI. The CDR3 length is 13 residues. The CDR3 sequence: CASRSGGQETQFF. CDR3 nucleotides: TGTGCCAGCAGGTCGGGGGGCCAAGAGACCCAGTTCTTC.

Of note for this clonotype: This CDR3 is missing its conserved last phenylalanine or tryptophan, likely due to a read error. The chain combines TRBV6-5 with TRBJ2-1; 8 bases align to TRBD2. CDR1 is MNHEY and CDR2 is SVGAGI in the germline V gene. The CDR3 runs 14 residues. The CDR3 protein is CTSRLTGGRHEQFL. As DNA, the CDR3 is TGTACCAGCAGACTAACGGGAGGGAGGCATGAGCAGTTCCTC.

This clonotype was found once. The CDR3 sequence is CASSLSGTAYEQYF. The CDR3 DNA is TGTGCCAGCAGCTTATCCGGGACAGCCTACGAGCAGTACTTC. The chain couples TRBV11-1 to TRBJ2-7; 7 positions match TRBD1. Losses at the gene ends were 2 bases for V and 2 bases for J; bases not matched to a gene: 3. The CDR3 has 14 amino acids. CDR1 is SGHAT, CDR2 FQDESV, per germline (reference sequence).

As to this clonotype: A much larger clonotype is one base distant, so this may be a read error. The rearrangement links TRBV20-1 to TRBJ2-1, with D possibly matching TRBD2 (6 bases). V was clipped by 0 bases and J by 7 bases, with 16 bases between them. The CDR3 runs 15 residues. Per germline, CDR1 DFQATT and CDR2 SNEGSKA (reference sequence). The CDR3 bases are TGCAGTGCTAGAGATCGACCAGCGGGTTTTAATGAGCAGTTCTTC. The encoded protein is CSARDRPAGFNEQFF.

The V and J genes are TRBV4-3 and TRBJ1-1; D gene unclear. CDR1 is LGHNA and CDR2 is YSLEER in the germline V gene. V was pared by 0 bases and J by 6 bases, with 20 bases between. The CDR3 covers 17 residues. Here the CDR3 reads CASSQDVSGSSSSEAFF. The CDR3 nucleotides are TGCGCCAGCAGCCAAGACGTTTCAGGCAGTTCGAGCTCTGAAGCTTTCTTT.

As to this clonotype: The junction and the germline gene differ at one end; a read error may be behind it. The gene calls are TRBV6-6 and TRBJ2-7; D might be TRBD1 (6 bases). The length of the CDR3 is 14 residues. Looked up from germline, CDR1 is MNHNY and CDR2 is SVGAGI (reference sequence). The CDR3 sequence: CDSSLRDTTYEQYF. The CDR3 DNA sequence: TGTGACAGCAGCCTTCGGGACACGACCTACGAGCAGTACTTC.

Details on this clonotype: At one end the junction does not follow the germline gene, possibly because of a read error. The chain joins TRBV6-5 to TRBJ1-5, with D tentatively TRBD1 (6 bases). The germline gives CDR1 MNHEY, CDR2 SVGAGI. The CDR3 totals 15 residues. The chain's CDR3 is CASNYLQGSKQPQHF. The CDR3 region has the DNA TGTGCTAGCAATTACCTACAGGGAAGCAAACAGCCCCAGCATTTT.